The 26 T cell receptor beta chains below come from one sample, sequenced in a study of cytomegalovirus exposure and HLA in healthy donors (dated by TCRdb to about 2017). Receptor amplification or capture employed the immunoSEQ multiplex PCR assay. For the multiplex PCR, a mixture combining 60 forward primers for TCR Vbeta segments and 13 reverse primers for TCR Jbeta segments was used. Entries here come from immuneACCESS through TCRdb and include only in-frame sequences with V and J called. Some clones fail to appear in such tables; in the studies checked, an unresolved V gene covers under half of the shortfall, and the cause of the remainder is unknown. In all, the sample holds approximately 97,000 clones, and roughly 80% of those were seen once. Approximately 2.4% of the sample is held by the ten biggest clonotypes. The source material was PBMCs. The receptors here all came from a man aged 35 to 55 in good health and CMV-seronegative.

CDR3: CASRTGGADTQYF. Written as DNA, the CDR3 is TGTGCCAGCAGGACAGGGGGCGCAGATACGCAGTATTTT. The chain couples TRBV7-6 to TRBJ2-3; 10 bases are a match to TRBD1. Germline V gene data show CDR1 as SGHVS and CDR2 as FNYEAQ. There are 13 residues in the CDR3. With V trimmed by 6 bases and J by 4 bases, 1 base remained unmatched.

The chain combines TRBV19 with TRBJ2-3; 9 bases map to TRBD1. CDR1 LNHDA and CDR2 SQIVND come from the germline V gene (reference sequence). J gave up 6 bases and V 4 bases, and 8 bases lay outside the gene matches. The CDR3 covers 15 residues. CDR3 sequence (DNA): TGTGCCAGTAGTACCGGGACAGGGTCTTGGGATACGCAGTATTTT. Translated: CASSTGTGSWDTQYF.

CDR3 protein: CASTQTSGLYEQYF. The CDR3 nucleotides are TGTGCCAGCACCCAGACTAGCGGACTGTACGAGCAGTACTTC. The chain has TRBV10-3 and TRBJ2-7, with TRBD2 matching 9 bases. This CDR3 is built from 14 residues. V shed 10 bases and J 4 bases; nucleotides not matched to a gene: 11. The germline gives CDR1 ENHRY, CDR2 SYGVKD.

This rearrangement joins TRBV11-2 to TRBJ1-2; 9 nucleotides line up with TRBD1. The CDR3 runs 14 residues. CDR1 is SGHAT, CDR2 FQNNGV, per germline. Trimming cost V 5 bases and J 2 bases; bases outside gene matches: 3. CDR3 protein: CASSPGTGNYGYTF. CDR3 coding DNA: TGTGCCAGCAGCCCCGGGACAGGGAACTATGGCTACACCTTC.

This clone was seen just once. The chain couples TRBV13 to TRBJ2-7; D gene unclear. Germline lookup yields CDR1 PRHDT and CDR2 FYEKMQ (reference sequence). Trimming shortened V by 5 bases and J by 3 bases, and 5 bases separated the two germline ends. The CDR3 length is 11 residues. The CDR3 protein is CASSQDYEQYF. CDR3 sequence (DNA): TGTGCCAGCAGCCAGGACTACGAGCAGTACTTC.

This chain's CDR3 is CASSPHRSSGNTIYF. CDR3 DNA: TGTGCCAGTAGCCCCCATAGGAGCTCTGGAAACACCATATATTTT. The rearrangement uses TRBV19 and TRBJ1-3; D ambiguous. The V gene's germline CDR1 is LNHDA and CDR2 SQIVND (reference sequence). V lost 6 bases and J 0 bases, leaving 12 bases between the germline ends. CDR3 length: 15 amino acids.

Turning to this clone: The junction differs from germline at one of its ends, possibly a read error. This chain links TRBV7-9 with TRBJ1-2; TRBD1 aligns across 7 bases. There are 14 residues in the CDR3. Germline-derived CDR1 and CDR2 are SEHNR and FQNEAQ (reference sequence). The CDR3 region has the DNA TGTTCCAGCAGCTTATATCAGGGGGACTATGGCTACACCTTC. Translating gives CSSSLYQGDYGYTF.

This clone was seen a single time. This chain joins TRBV9 and TRBJ1-1; D is ambiguous. CDR3 size: 15 residues. Germline V gene sequence: CDR1 SGDLS, CDR2 YYNGEE. Between the trimmed V and J ends, which lost 0 bases and 3 bases, there was a span of 12 bases. In nucleotides, the CDR3 is TGTGCCAGCAGCGTAGACTCGCTCGAGCACACTGAAGCTTTCTTT. Its protein product is CASSVDSLEHTEAFF.

Points on this clone: Sequence at one end of the junction differs from germline and may be a read error. This sequence joins TRBV7-9 and TRBJ2-5; 9 nucleotides agree with TRBD2. The CDR3 extends over 14 amino acids. Looked up from germline, CDR1 is SEHNR and CDR2 is FQNEAQ (reference sequence). CDR3 nucleotides: TGTTCCAGCAGCCTATTAGCGGGAGAAGAGACCCAGTACTTC. This codes for CSSSLLAGEETQYF.

This sequence joins TRBV7-2 and TRBJ1-5; a possible D gene is TRBD1 (6 bases). CDR1 and CDR2 from the germline V gene are SGHTA and FQGNSA. This CDR3 has 15 amino acids. Trimming removed 4 bases at V and 3 bases at J, with 13 bases between. CDR3 coding DNA: TGTGCCAGCAGCTACCAGACAGGACTCAATCAGCCCCAGCATTTT. It codes for CASSYQTGLNQPQHF. Drawing the rest from reference TRBV7-2 and TRBJ1-5, the complete variable domain is GAGVSQSPSNKVTEKGKDVELRCDPISGHTALYWYRQSLGQGLEFLIYFQGNSAPDKSGLPSDRFSAERTGGSVSTLTIQRTQQEDSAVYLCASSYQTGLNQPQHFGDGTRLSIL.

The chain couples TRBV10-3 to TRBJ1-6; no clear D. The V gene lost 3 bases and the J gene lost 2 bases, with 5 bases spanning the gap. The CDR3 spans 14 residues. The germline V gene has CDR1 ENHRY and CDR2 SYGVKD. CDR3 sequence: CAISDRAYNSPLHF. In DNA form, the CDR3 reads TGTGCCATCAGTGACCGGGCCTATAATTCACCCCTCCACTTT.

V and J are TRBV9 and TRBJ1-5, with a tentative D call TRBD1 (5 bases). V lost 3 bases to trimming and J lost 1 base, with 11 bases between them. Germline V gene sequence: CDR1 SGDLS, CDR2 YYNGEE. This CDR3 has 15 amino acids. The CDR3 DNA reads TGTGCCAGCAGCGCGGGGGGATCGAGCAATCAGCCCCAGCATTTT. It specifies CASSAGGSSNQPQHF.

The chain is built from TRBV14 and TRBJ2-3; TRBD2 matches at 8 bases. Germline assignment: CDR1 SGHDN and CDR2 FVKESK. This CDR3 is 15 amino acids long. V shed 2 bases and J 6 bases; nucleotides not matched to a gene: 7. The CDR3 loop is CASSQIVGGADTQYF. The CDR3 DNA reads TGTGCCAGCAGCCAAATAGTCGGGGGGGCGGATACGCAGTATTTT.

The V call is TRBV7-9, the J call TRBJ2-3, with D possibly TRBD1 on 6 matching bases. V lost 5 bases and J 0 bases, leaving 9 bases between the germline ends. Germline V gene sequence: CDR1 SEHNR, CDR2 FQNEAQ (reference sequence). CDR3 size: 14 residues. This chain's CDR3 is CASSLTGSTDTQYF. CDR3 sequence (DNA): TGTGCCAGCAGCCTGACAGGTAGCACAGATACGCAGTATTTT.

The V gene is TRBV4-1, the J gene TRBJ2-5, with 15 bases lining up with TRBD2. Trimming cost V 3 bases and J 5 bases; bases outside gene matches: 1. The CDR3 spans 15 residues. Germline CDR1 MGHRA, CDR2 YSYEKL. CDR3 DNA sequence: TGCGCCAGCAGCCAGGGACTAGCGGGGGGTGAGACCCAGTACTTC. Translation gives CASSQGLAGGETQYF.

The rearrangement links TRBV6-6 to TRBJ1-1; 9 nucleotides line up with TRBD1. The V gene end was trimmed by 8 bases and the J gene end by 1 base; junction bases not matched to a gene: 5. The CDR3 runs 14 residues. CDR1 MNHNY and CDR2 SVGAGI come from the germline V gene (reference sequence). The CDR3 spells CASGKGQGNTEAFF. The CDR3 region has the DNA TGTGCCAGCGGTAAGGGACAGGGGAACACTGAAGCTTTCTTT.

The rearrangement uses TRBV5-5 and TRBJ2-7, with D possibly matching TRBD2 (5 bases). In germline, CDR1 is SGHKS, CDR2 YYEKEE (reference sequence). This CDR3 has 15 amino acids. The V gene lost 1 base and the J gene lost 5 bases, with 16 bases spanning the gap. CDR3 amino acids: CASSLQVVRANEQYF. CDR3 nucleotides: TGTGCCAGCAGCTTGCAAGTCGTGAGGGCTAACGAGCAGTACTTC.

V and J are TRBV10-3 and TRBJ1-3, with a possible D match to TRBD1 (6 bases). This CDR3 comprises 17 residues. V gave up 6 bases and J gave up 3 bases, with 21 bases separating them. From germline, CDR1 is ENHRY and CDR2 SYGVKD. The CDR3 coding sequence is TGTGCCATCAGGACGTCGCAGGGGAATGCTATTGGAAACACCATATATTTT. Protein: CAIRTSQGNAIGNTIYF.

The chain links TRBV6-5 to TRBJ2-1; 9 bases agree with TRBD1. The CDR3 spans 15 residues. The V gene's germline CDR1 is MNHEY and CDR2 SVGAGI. V lost 7 bases and J lost 2; bases outside the gene matches: 6. The CDR3 loop is CASNTGGKPYNEQFF. CDR3 DNA sequence: TGTGCCAGCAATACAGGGGGCAAACCCTACAATGAGCAGTTCTTC.

This chain links TRBV5-4 with TRBJ2-3; 7 nucleotides line up with TRBD2. The CDR3 is 16 residues long. Losses at the gene ends were 0 bases for V and 1 base for J; bases not matched to a gene: 5. Per the germline V gene, CDR1 is SGHNT and CDR2 is YYREEE (reference sequence). The CDR3: CASSLAAGVGTDTQYF. DNA of the CDR3: TGTGCCAGCAGCTTGGCGGCGGGGGTTGGCACAGATACGCAGTATTTT.

This clone was observed once. This chain links TRBV4-1 with TRBJ2-3, with a tentative D call TRBD2 (6 bases). Germline values: CDR1 MGHRA, CDR2 YSYEKL. V lost 4 bases, J lost 3 bases, and 17 bases lay in between. The CDR3 loop spans 16 amino acids. The CDR3 region has the DNA TGCGCCAGCAGCCGAAGACTAGTAGGAGGGACAGATACGCAGTATTTT. Its protein product is CASSRRLVGGTDTQYF.

The chain uses TRBV6-4 and TRBJ1-1; D is unclear. CDR3 length: 13 amino acids. Germline CDR1 and CDR2: MRHNA and SNTAGT. The ends were cut back, 2 bases at V and 4 bases at J, with 8 bases in the middle. This chain's CDR3 is CASSDREGTEAFF. DNA for the CDR3: TGTGCCAGCAGTGACAGGGAGGGCACTGAAGCTTTCTTT.

This clone was counted a single time. This rearrangement joins TRBV9 to TRBJ2-3, with TRBD2 matching over 14 bases. This CDR3 has 17 residues. With V trimmed by 6 bases and J by 0 bases, 6 bases remained unmatched. The V gene's germline CDR1 is SGDLS and CDR2 YYNGEE. The CDR3 protein is CASNPGTSGGSTDTQYF. CDR3 DNA: TGTGCCAGCAACCCCGGGACTAGCGGGGGAAGCACAGATACGCAGTATTTT.

The J gene is TRBJ2-2, the V gene TRBV18; 10 bases match TRBD1. The CDR3 runs to 15 residues. Unmatched junction bases numbered 7, after V lost 8 bases and J lost 4 bases. Germline values: CDR1 KGHSH, CDR2 LQKENI. The CDR3 nucleotides read TGTGCCAGCAATCCGGGACAGGGGTTCACCGGGGAGCTGTTTTTT. Amino acid sequence: CASNPGQGFTGELFF.

The chain links TRBV5-1 to TRBJ1-4; tentative D call: TRBD1 (6 bases). The CDR3 length is 14 residues. Germline V gene data show CDR1 as SGHRS and CDR2 as YFSETQ. Between the trimmed V and J ends, which lost 0 bases and 12 bases, there was a span of 15 bases. The CDR3 bases are TGCGCCAGCAGCTTGGCTACAGGGCAGCGGCAACTGTTTTTT. Translation: CASSLATGQRQLFF.

The rearrangement joins TRBV6-4 to TRBJ1-2, with 12 bases aligning to TRBD1. Germline V gives CDR1 MRHNA, CDR2 SNTAGT. The ends lost 6 bases at V and 4 bases at J; junction bases unmatched: 12. The CDR3 totals 17 residues. The CDR3 reads CASSRDRGLMAAYGYTF. The CDR3 DNA follows: TGTGCCAGCAGCCGGGACAGGGGGCTGATGGCCGCCTATGGCTACACCTTC.